Listed below are T cell receptor beta chains from one sample, sequenced in a study of T cell repertoires in cytomegalovirus infection. TCRdb passed the reads through MiXCR, listing each CDR3 protein once. The sample includes hundreds of thousands of distinct CDR3 sequences, approximately 10% seen only once; the top ten take roughly a tenth. Sequencing was performed on PBMCs. These receptors were collected from a human donor in good health (CMV status not recorded). Some clones in this sample may be carry-over from other donors' samples. The CDR3 runs from the conserved cysteine through the conserved F or W. A D gene is named only where the DNA matches it firmly. Clone size is not always given. Where it is, it says once, few, many or a class for expanded clones.

DNA,CDR3,size,J,V,D
TGTGCCATCAGTGAGCCTTCTACAGGGGGCGATGAAGCTTTCTTT,CAISEPSTGGDEAFF,many,TRBJ1-1,TRBV10-3,TRBD1
TGTGCCATCAGTGACATCATGGGCAGGGCAACCTACGAGCAGTACTTC,CAISDIMGRATYEQYF,many,TRBJ2-7,TRBV10-3,-
TGTGCCAGCAGCCCGAAGCGGGGGGTTCGCACAGATACGCAGTATTTT,CASSPKRGVRTDTQYF,-,TRBJ2-3,TRBV6-6,TRBD2
TGCGCCAGCAGCACGACTAGCGGAGTAGAGACCCAGTACTTC,CASSTTSGVETQYF,few,TRBJ2-5,TRBV5-1,TRBD2
TGTGCCAGCAGCTTACAGAGGACTGAAGCTTTCTTT,CASSLQRTEAFF,many,TRBJ1-1,TRBV11-1,-
TGTGCCAGCAGTGAAGCCTTACAGGGGTATCAGCCCCAGCATTTT,CASSEALQGYQPQHF,few,TRBJ1-5,TRBV2,TRBD1
TGTGCCAGCAGTTTAACCAGCGGGAGCCCTAATGAGCAGTTCTTC,CASSLTSGSPNEQFF,many,TRBJ2-1,TRBV12-3/TRBV12-4,TRBD2
TGTGCCAGCAGCCCCCAGGACAGGTTCATTGTTTCGGATGGCTACACCTTC,CASSPQDRFIVSDGYTF,few,TRBJ1-2,TRBV3-1,TRBD1
TGTGCCAGCAGTTTCCCGTCGGGGGGCCTCTTGTACACTGAAGCTTTCTTT,CASSFPSGGLLYTEAFF,-,TRBJ1-1,TRBV6-6,-
TGTGCCACCAGTGACGGGGCGCTTGGCAATCAGCCCCAGCATTTT,CATSDGALGNQPQHF,once,TRBJ1-5,TRBV24-1,-
TGTGCCAGTACCATGGGACCTCTGAGCAATCAGCCCCAGCATTTT,CASTMGPLSNQPQHF,many,TRBJ1-5,TRBV19,-
TGTGCCAGTAGCTCGGGGCAGCCCCAGCATTTT,CASSSGQPQHF,many,TRBJ1-5,TRBV19,-
TGCAGTATTGGCCAGGGGGCGATGGGCGAGCAGTACTTC,CSIGQGAMGEQYF,few,TRBJ2-7,TRBV20-1,TRBD1
TGTGCCAGCAGTTTTACAGGGGAAGAGACCCAGTACTTC,CASSFTGEETQYF,many,TRBJ2-5,TRBV27,TRBD1
TGTGCCAGTAGTGCCGGGACAGGGGGCCAGCCCCAGCATTTT,CASSAGTGGQPQHF,many,TRBJ1-5,TRBV19,TRBD1
TGTGCCAGCAGTTTAGCGGGGGGGCACAATGAGCAGTTCTTC,CASSLAGGHNEQFF,many,TRBJ2-1,TRBV5-4,TRBD2
TGTGCCAGCAGCCGATCCCCGGGACAGGGTGGCACCGGGGAGCTGTTTTTT,CASSRSPGQGGTGELFF,many,TRBJ2-2,TRBV11-2,TRBD1